This T cell receptor beta chain was identified in a study of graft-versus-host responses after intestinal transplantation. Study background: Recipients uniformly received anti-thymocyte globulin induction, followed by tacrolimus and steroids for roughly 3 years. Regarding the study as a whole: GvH clones surfaced in recipient marrow, some emerging earlier in ileum or blood.

This CDR3 is built from 14 residues. CDR1 is SGHKS, CDR2 YYEKEE, per germline (reference sequence). Losses at the gene ends were 4 bases for V and 4 bases for J; bases not matched to a gene: 7. On this clone: Its antigen is not identified.

Clones were read by immunoSEQ multiplex PCR, and TCRdb kept only the in-frame ones, dropping some. The profile shows 80,000 to 100,000 clones, 91% of them singletons. This clonotype was obtained from a human donor who was the organ donor for an intestinal transplant. The chain couples TRBV5-5 to TRBJ1-2; TRBD1 matches 7 bases. The specimen was unstimulated CD4+ T cells sorted from spleen or lymph node cells, collected before transplant. The DNA for the CDR3 is TGTGCCAGCAGCACGATCGGGGACAGCTATGGCTACACCTTC. Protein product: CASSTIGDSYGYTF. The full variable domain, rest sourced from reference TRBV5-5 and TRBJ1-2, is DAGVTQSPTHLIKTRGQQVTLRCSPISGHKSVSWYQQVLGQGPQFIFQYYEKEERGRGNFPDRFSARQFPNYSSELNVNALLLGDSALYLCASSTIGDSYGYTFGSGTRLTVV.